The 7 T cell receptor beta chains reported below all come from one sample, sequenced in a study of shared clonotypes between healthy human individuals. Sequencing used immunoSEQ multiplex PCR; TCRdb keeps in-frame clones, though not all of them. The data contain roughly 1,500,000 clones, approximately 98.5% of them singletons. The sample consisted of naive CD4+ T cells sorted from blood. The subset: CD45RA+ positively selected. These receptors all come from a man aged 30 to 39 in good health.

The V and J genes are TRBV7-9 and TRBJ2-7, with 11 bases matching TRBD2. V shed 5 bases, J shed 1 base, and the junction held 4 bases outside the gene matches. The germline CDR1 and CDR2 sequences are SEHNR and FQNEAQ (reference sequence). The CDR3 contains 15 residues. The CDR3 coding sequence is TGTGCCAGCAGCGGCGGGACTAGCGGTTCCTACGAGCAGTACTTC. Its translation: CASSGGTSGSYEQYF.

This clone appeared once. The rearrangement joins TRBV7-6 to TRBJ2-1; a weak D match, TRBD1 (6 bases). V was clipped by 5 bases and J by 9 bases, with 17 bases between them. The CDR3 sequence is 14 residues long. Germline assignment: CDR1 SGHVS and CDR2 FNYEAQ. CDR3 region: CASSPFSMGAEQFF. In nucleotides, the CDR3 is TGTGCCAGCAGCCCTTTCTCAATGGGGGCTGAGCAGTTCTTC.

CDR3 sequence: CASSLVGGNPYNEQFF. CDR3 nucleotides: TGTGCCAGCAGCTTAGTGGGAGGTAACCCCTACAATGAGCAGTTCTTC. The chain couples TRBV7-2 to TRBJ2-1; a possible D gene is TRBD2 (6 bases). There are 16 residues in the CDR3. Germline CDR1 SGHTA, CDR2 FQGNSA. Trimming left V 1 base short and J 2 bases short, with 12 bases between. Supplemented by reference TRBV7-2 and TRBJ2-1, the full variable domain reads GAGVSQSPSNKVTEKGKDVELRCDPISGHTALYWYRQSLGQGLEFLIYFQGNSAPDKSGLPSDRFSAERTGGSVSTLTIQRTQQEDSAVYLCASSLVGGNPYNEQFFGPGTRLTVL.

The chain recombines TRBV12-2 with TRBJ2-3; the D call TRBD1 from the table was never checked on the DNA. TRBV12-2 is marked as a pseudogene. This CDR3 is built from 15 residues. The CDR3 reads CASRPVRSSTDTQYF. Here the CDR3 DNA reads TGTGCAAGTCGCCCCGTTCGCAGTAGCACAGATACGCAGTATTTT.

The chain links TRBV14 to TRBJ2-5; 12 positions agree with TRBD1. V lost 4 bases, J lost 6 bases, and 6 bases stayed unmatched. The CDR3 extends over 15 amino acids. The germline V gene encodes CDR1 SGHDN and CDR2 FVKESK. In nucleotides, the CDR3 is TGTGCCAGCAGCCCGCGGGACAGGGGGCTCAAGACCCAGTACTTC. The encoded protein is CASSPRDRGLKTQYF.

The chain carries TRBV5-1 and TRBJ2-2, with D possibly TRBD2 on 5 matching bases. The germline gives CDR1 SGHRS, CDR2 YFSETQ. V was clipped by 1 base and J by 3 bases, with 10 bases between them. This CDR3 is 15 amino acids long. The CDR3: CASSLPIGDTGELFF. CDR3 sequence (DNA): TGCGCCAGCAGCTTGCCTATCGGGGACACCGGGGAGCTGTTTTTT.

The rearrangement uses TRBV5-1 and TRBJ2-1; 14 positions agree with TRBD2. This CDR3 is built from 17 residues. Trimming removed 1 base from V and 8 bases from J; junction bases left unmatched: 8. Germline V CDR1 and CDR2: SGHRS, YFSETQ. CDR3 amino acids: CASSLRLAGGPMDEQFF. CDR3 DNA sequence: TGCGCCAGCAGCTTGAGACTAGCGGGAGGGCCGATGGATGAGCAGTTCTTC.